This T cell receptor (beta chain) comes out of a study of cytomegalovirus exposure and HLA in healthy donors. Germline assignment: CDR1 SGDLS and CDR2 YYNGEE. J lost 5 bases, V lost 4 bases, and 15 bases had no gene match. The CDR3 has 17 amino acids. Study-wide points: The study recorded about 160 TCR beta chains that were cytomegalovirus-associated.

A multiplex PCR was run with 60 Vbeta primers and 13 Jbeta primers. Method: immunoSEQ multiplex PCR; TCRdb's copy keeps in-frame clones and lacks some. The repertoire includes around 120,000 clones, more than 60% of them detected once, and less than 3% sits in the top ten. Of note for this clone: Its antigen is not identified.

What was sequenced was PBMCs. This clonotype originated in a woman aged 40 to 50 in good health and CMV-seropositive. This chain connects TRBV9 to TRBJ2-3, with TRBD2 matching 8 bases. This CDR3 is CASSTPLVGAGGDTQYF. The CDR3, as DNA: TGTGCCAGCAGCACCCCCCTAGTCGGCGCGGGAGGAGATACGCAGTATTTT.